Each of the 18 T cell receptor beta chains below was sequenced from the same sample in a study of blood T cell repertoires in COVID-19. The protocol was immunoSEQ multiplex PCR, while the TCRdb copy is restricted to in-frame clones and leaves out a portion. Of roughly 700,000 clones in the sample, 80% to 90% were seen once. The sequenced sample consisted of peripheral blood. All receptors come from a woman aged 18-29 years with acute or convalescent COVID-19.

The V call is TRBV28, the J call TRBJ2-7; D is perhaps TRBD2 (6 bases). With 5 bases removed from V and 6 bases from J, the gap between germline ends came to 23 bases. Germline lookup yields CDR1 MDHEN and CDR2 SYDVKM. This CDR3 is built from 16 residues. The CDR3 sequence: CASSPPGRHSDSEQYF. The CDR3 nucleotides are TGTGCCAGCAGTCCCCCGGGGAGGCATTCGGATTCCGAGCAGTACTTC.

The chain employs TRBV5-1 and TRBJ2-3, with 11 bases fitting TRBD1. The CDR3 contains 18 residues. The trim removed 2 bases at V and 5 bases at J, leaving 13 bases unmatched. Germline-derived CDR1 and CDR2 are SGHRS and YFSETQ. The CDR3, as DNA: TGCGCCAGCAGCTTCCCGGGTGAGGACAGGGGGCATATAGATACGCAGTATTTT. It codes for CASSFPGEDRGHIDTQYF.

The genes are TRBV7-7 and TRBJ2-1; TRBD2 matches 8 bases. This CDR3 has 15 amino acids. Per the germline V gene, CDR1 is SSHAT and CDR2 is FNYEAQ (reference sequence). Unmatched junction bases numbered 8, after V lost 1 base and J lost 9 bases. CDR3 DNA sequence: TGTGCCAGCAGCTTAGTGGCGGGGGGCTCGGGTGAGCAGTTCTTC. Translated, it gives CASSLVAGGSGEQFF.

The chain combines TRBV21-1 with TRBJ1-6; TRBD1 was called by the table and not checked on the DNA. TRBV21-1 is a pseudogene locus. The CDR3 consists of 14 residues. CDR3 nucleotide sequence: TGTGCCAGCAGCAATGACAGCCATAATTCACCCCTCCACTTT. Translation gives CASSNDSHNSPLHF.

For the CDR3, the DNA is TGTGCCTGGAGTCCAGGGGGCGGGCCCCAGCATTTT. This translates into CAWSPGGGPQHF. The chain uses TRBV30 and TRBJ1-5; TRBD1 matches 8 bases. The CDR3 is 12 residues long. The trim removed 2 bases at V and 9 bases at J, leaving 3 bases unmatched. Germline V CDR1 and CDR2: GTSNPN, SVGIG (reference sequence). Looking up the rest from reference TRBV30 and TRBJ1-5 gives the full variable domain: SQTIHQWPATLVQPVGSPLSLECTVEGTSNPNLYWYRQAAGRGLQLLFYSVGIGQISSEVPQNLSASRPQDRQFILSSKKLLLSDSGFYLCAWSPGGGPQHFGDGTRLSIL.

The chain couples TRBV30 to TRBJ1-2, with a possible D match to TRBD1 (6 bases). The CDR3 contains 13 residues. The V and J ends lost 0 bases and 6 bases respectively, with 11 bases between them. Germline lookup yields CDR1 GTSNPN and CDR2 SVGIG (reference sequence). The CDR3, as DNA: TGTGCCTGGAGTGTACGGACAGATGATGGCTACACCTTC. Its translation: CAWSVRTDDGYTF.

The J gene is TRBJ1-2, the V gene TRBV9; the D gene is possibly TRBD1 (5 bases). CDR1 is SGDLS and CDR2 is YYNGEE in the germline V gene. This CDR3 is 15 amino acids long. Trimming cost V 10 bases and J 4 bases, with 23 bases left between them. The CDR3 nucleotides are TGTGCCGCCACTGGGGGGGGACGGAGGACCTATGGCTACACCTTC. Encoded protein: CAATGGGRRTYGYTF. Looking up the rest from reference TRBV9 and TRBJ1-2 gives the full variable domain: DSGVTQTPKHLITATGQRVTLRCSPRSGDLSVYWYQQSLDQGLQFLIQYYNGEERAKGNILERFSAQQFPDLHSELNLSSLELGDSALYFCAATGGGRRTYGYTFGSGTRLTVV.

The chain joins TRBV6-2 or TRBV6-3 to TRBJ2-2; tentative D call: TRBD2 (5 bases). The V gene's germline CDR1 is MNHEY and CDR2 SVGEGT. The length of the CDR3 is 14 residues. The V end was cut by 4 bases, the J end by 3 bases, with 9 bases between. This chain's CDR3 is CASSSGLYTGELFF. The CDR3, as DNA: TGTGCCAGCAGTTCCGGACTCTACACCGGGGAGCTGTTTTTT.

The DNA for the CDR3 is TGTGCCAGGGGGACAGGGGATAAAAGCAATCAGCCCCAGCATTTT. It is translated as CARGTGDKSNQPQHF. The J gene is TRBJ1-5, the V gene TRBV7-7, with 10 bases matching TRBD1. Germline V gene data show CDR1 as SSHAT and CDR2 as FNYEAQ (reference sequence). The CDR3 has 15 residues. J was trimmed by 1 base and V by 9 bases; bases with no gene match: 6.

This chain joins TRBV29-1 and TRBJ2-5; 7 bases match TRBD1. Germline V gives CDR1 SQVTM, CDR2 ANQGSEA. Trimming took 7 bases from V and 5 from J; bases not matched to a gene: 13. CDR3 size: 14 residues. CDR3 in DNA: TGCAGCGCCGAGTGGCAGGGGGTCGGGGAGACCCAGTACTTC. Protein product: CSAEWQGVGETQYF.

This chain uses TRBV19 with TRBJ1-2, with D perhaps matching TRBD1 (6 bases). Looked up from germline, CDR1 is LNHDA and CDR2 is SQIVND (reference sequence). Deletions cut 2 bases from V and 0 bases from J, with 19 bases between. This CDR3 contains 18 residues. The CDR3 loop reads CASSIFGARGASNYGYTF. The CDR3 DNA is TGTGCCAGTAGTATATTTGGGGCCCGGGGGGCCTCTAACTATGGCTACACCTTC.

This rearrangement joins TRBV2 to TRBJ2-7, with no clear D. This CDR3 has 14 residues. Trimming removed 2 bases from V and 10 bases from J, with 18 bases in between. The germline CDR1 and CDR2 sequences are SNHLY and FYNNEI. The CDR3: CASSEKFGEERQYF. CDR3 nucleotides: TGTGCCAGCAGTGAAAAGTTTGGCGAGGAGCGCCAGTACTTC. The full variable domain, its missing parts supplied by reference TRBV2 and TRBJ2-7, is EPEVTQTPSHQVTQMGQEVILRCVPISNHLYFYWYRQILGQKVEFLVSFYNNEISEKSEIFDDQFSVERPDGSNFTLKIRSTKLEDSAMYFCASSEKFGEERQYFGPGTRLTVT.

The chain joins TRBV11-3 to TRBJ2-2, with a weak D call TRBD1 (6 bases). Germline CDR1 SGHNT, CDR2 YENEEA. This CDR3 has 13 residues. Between the trimmed V and J ends, which lost 6 bases and 4 bases, there was a span of 9 bases. CDR3 nucleotides: TGTGCCAGCAGAACAGGGTCCACCGGGGAGCTGTTTTTT. Protein: CASRTGSTGELFF.

The chain has TRBV9 and TRBJ2-3; 8 bases match TRBD1. J lost 4 bases, V lost 0 bases, and 7 bases had no gene match. The CDR3 extends over 16 amino acids. Germline lookup yields CDR1 SGDLS and CDR2 YYNGEE. The CDR3 loop is CASSVERQGLADTQYF. The DNA of the CDR3 is TGTGCCAGCAGCGTAGAGCGACAGGGGTTAGCAGATACGCAGTATTTT. Together with reference TRBV9 and TRBJ2-3, the CDR3 gives the full variable domain: DSGVTQTPKHLITATGQRVTLRCSPRSGDLSVYWYQQSLDQGLQFLIQYYNGEERAKGNILERFSAQQFPDLHSELNLSSLELGDSALYFCASSVERQGLADTQYFGPGTRLTVL.

This rearrangement joins TRBV24-1 to TRBJ2-1; 9 bases line up with TRBD1. The germline gives CDR1 KGHDR, CDR2 SFDVKD. The V gene end was trimmed by 4 bases and the J gene end by 8 bases; junction bases not matched to a gene: 11. This CDR3 has 16 residues. This chain's CDR3 is CATSDSGQGILDEQFF. The CDR3 DNA reads as TGTGCCACCAGTGACTCGGGACAGGGAATCTTGGATGAGCAGTTCTTC.

This chain joins TRBV4-1 and TRBJ1-1; possibly TRBD1 for D (5 bases). V was clipped by 3 bases and J by 0 bases, with 11 bases between them. The CDR3 contains 15 residues. Germline CDR1 and CDR2: MGHRA and YSYEKL. DNA for the CDR3: TGCGCCAGCAGCCATCGGGAGGGGTTGAACACTGAAGCTTTCTTT. It codes for CASSHREGLNTEAFF.

This clone was detected only a few times. CDR3 nucleotide sequence: TGTGCCAGCAGGGATCGACTCGGTCAGCCCCAGCATTTT. This encodes CASRDRLGQPQHF. The chain combines TRBV6-5 with TRBJ1-5; D gene ambiguous. The CDR3 consists of 13 residues. Germline assignment: CDR1 MNHEY and CDR2 SVGAGI. The germline V and J ends were trimmed by 6 bases and 6 bases, with 12 bases remaining between them.

V gene TRBV12-3 or TRBV12-4 combines with J gene TRBJ1-2; D is perhaps TRBD1 (6 bases). This CDR3 has 12 amino acids. V lost 5 bases to trimming and J lost 8 bases, with 12 bases between them. The CDR3 loop reads CASSQQGRGYTF. The CDR3 nucleotides are TGTGCCAGCAGTCAACAGGGTAGGGGCTACACCTTC.